Here is one T cell receptor beta chain with its context. Here immunoSEQ multiplex PCR was the method, and the copy in TCRdb shows in-frame clones only, minus some. Here the sample spans tens of thousands of clones, 92% being singletons. With 5 bases clipped from V and 4 bases from J, the junction kept 7 bases outside the gene matches. The CDR3 loop spans 15 amino acids. CDR1 and CDR2 from the germline V gene are SGHVS and FQNEAQ. The data belong to a study of T cell changes during pregnancy in multiple sclerosis. The rearrangement links TRBV7-8 to TRBJ2-1; 8 positions agree with TRBD1. Sequences were derived from peripheral blood, sampled in the second trimester of pregnancy. The sequence derives from a female donor in good health, enrolled as a control in a pregnancy study. The CDR3 protein is CASSPGQGTYNEQFF. The CDR3 coding sequence is TGTGCCAGCAGCCCCGGACAGGGAACTTACAATGAGCAGTTCTTC. Full variable domain (rest looked up from reference TRBV7-8 and TRBJ2-1): GAGVSQSPRYKVAKRGQDVALRCDPISGHVSLFWYQQALGQGPEFLTYFQNEAQLDKSGLPSDRFFAERPEGSVSTLKIQRTQQEDSAVYLCASSPGQGTYNEQFFGPGTRLTVL.